Following are 28 T cell receptor beta chains from one sample sequenced in a study of control samples from healthy donors and cancer patients. The assay was immunoSEQ multiplex PCR, and TCRdb's table has in-frame clones only and misses some. Among 50,000 to 70,000 clones listed, around 95% were seen once. Sequencing input: blood. The receptors shown here come from a woman between 18 and 29 years old in good health.

The chain couples TRBV5-5 to TRBJ2-3; TRBD2 agrees at 8 bases. The CDR3 extends over 17 amino acids. CDR1 is SGHKS and CDR2 is YYEKEE in the germline V gene (reference sequence). Losses at the gene ends were 0 bases for V and 4 bases for J; bases not matched to a gene: 10. The DNA for the CDR3 is TGTGCCAGCAGCTTGGGAGGTCTGAGCGGGGGTGCAGATACGCAGTATTTT. Amino acid sequence: CASSLGGLSGGADTQYF.

The V and J genes are TRBV7-9 and TRBJ2-7; D call uncertain. Germline V gives CDR1 SEHNR, CDR2 FQNEAQ (reference sequence). V gave up 5 bases and J gave up 5 bases, with 16 bases separating them. CDR3 length: 14 amino acids. The CDR3: CASSPFGQDDEQYF. CDR3 DNA sequence: TGTGCCAGCAGCCCCTTTGGCCAAGACGACGAGCAGTACTTC.

This chain joins TRBV28 and TRBJ1-2, with D maybe TRBD1 (6 bases). The CDR3 contains 14 residues. Trimming took 5 bases from V and 4 from J, leaving 14 bases between them. Germline V gene data show CDR1 as MDHEN and CDR2 as SYDVKM. CDR3 region: CASSPLRGSYGYTF. The DNA of the CDR3 is TGTGCCAGCAGTCCACTGAGGGGGAGCTATGGCTACACCTTC.

The chain recombines TRBV5-4 with TRBJ1-1; possibly TRBD1 for D (6 bases). This CDR3 comprises 15 residues. With 0 bases removed from V and 1 base from J, the gap between germline ends came to 10 bases. Germline V gene data show CDR1 as SGHNT and CDR2 as YYREEE (reference sequence). The CDR3 here is CASSLGQGRNTEAFF. CDR3 nucleotide sequence: TGTGCCAGCAGCTTGGGGCAGGGGAGGAACACTGAAGCTTTCTTT.

The chain carries TRBV6-5 and TRBJ1-1, with 8 bases identical to TRBD1. The V gene end was trimmed by 11 bases and the J gene end by 3 bases; junction bases not matched to a gene: 11. Germline assignment: CDR1 MNHEY and CDR2 SVGAGI. The CDR3 sequence is 14 residues long. CDR3 bases: TGTGCCGCCCAAATCCAGGGGGCGCACACTGAAGCTTTCTTT. Amino acid sequence: CAAQIQGAHTEAFF.

V is TRBV29-1 and J is TRBJ2-1; D is unclear. The CDR3 length is 16 residues. The V end lost 8 bases, the J end lost 8 bases, and 28 bases lay between the germline ends. CDR1 is SQVTM, CDR2 ANQGSEA, per germline. The CDR3: CSPMSQSRVCSDEQFF. The CDR3 bases are TGCAGCCCTATGAGTCAGAGTCGGGTTTGCTCCGATGAGCAGTTCTTC.

The rearrangement uses TRBV9 and TRBJ2-3, with D hard to call. CDR1 is SGDLS and CDR2 is YYNGEE in the germline V gene. The CDR3 has 15 residues. V was pared by 4 bases and J by 1 base, with 13 bases between. CDR3 amino acids: CASSLLEFGTDTQYF. In nucleotides, the CDR3 is TGTGCCAGCAGCCTGCTCGAATTCGGCACAGATACGCAGTATTTT.

This clone was counted once. The J gene is TRBJ2-3, the V gene TRBV4-3, with 10 bases matching TRBD2. This CDR3 region has 17 residues. After removal of 0 bases from V and 6 bases from J, the junction contained 9 bases not matched to a gene. CDR1 and CDR2 from the germline V gene are LGHNA and YSLEER. The CDR3 is CASSQDLRAGGRDTQYF. In DNA form, the CDR3 reads TGCGCCAGCAGCCAAGATTTAAGAGCGGGGGGGCGGGATACGCAGTATTTT.

The V and J genes are TRBV7-9 and TRBJ1-4; D remains ambiguous. Germline CDR1 SEHNR, CDR2 FQNEAQ (reference sequence). Trimming removed 9 bases from V and 7 bases from J, with 15 bases in between. This CDR3 has 13 residues. The CDR3 reads CASNEGVGEKLFF. The CDR3 DNA reads TGTGCCAGTAACGAGGGTGTAGGTGAAAAACTGTTTTTT.

The V gene is TRBV27, the J gene TRBJ1-2, with TRBD1 identical over 7 bases. Germline-derived CDR1 and CDR2 are MNHEY and SMNVEV (reference sequence). The CDR3 consists of 15 residues. With 6 bases clipped from V and 2 bases from J, the junction kept 9 bases outside the gene matches. Here the CDR3 reads CASRPQGRLNYGYTF. In nucleotides, the CDR3 is TGTGCCAGCAGGCCACAGGGGCGGCTCAACTATGGCTACACCTTC.

The V gene is TRBV9, the J gene TRBJ2-3; D is ambiguous. The CDR3 contains 17 residues. The germline gives CDR1 SGDLS, CDR2 YYNGEE. Trimming left V 0 bases short and J 2 bases short, with 16 bases between. This chain's CDR3 is CASSVAPLGRSTDTQYF. CDR3 nucleotide sequence: TGTGCCAGCAGCGTAGCCCCCCTAGGAAGGTCCACAGATACGCAGTATTTT.

The V gene is TRBV30, the J gene TRBJ2-7; maybe TRBD2 (5 bases). There are 13 residues in the CDR3. Germline V gene data show CDR1 as GTSNPN and CDR2 as SVGIG (reference sequence). With 4 bases removed from V and 1 base from J, the gap between germline ends came to 11 bases. For the CDR3, the DNA is TGTGCCTGGACGGGGAAGAATTCCTACGAGCAGTACTTC. Translating gives CAWTGKNSYEQYF. Based on the CDR3 plus reference TRBV30 and TRBJ2-7, the full variable domain is SQTIHQWPATLVQPVGSPLSLECTVEGTSNPNLYWYRQAAGRGLQLLFYSVGIGQISSEVPQNLSASRPQDRQFILSSKKLLLSDSGFYLCAWTGKNSYEQYFGPGTRLTVT.

This sequence joins TRBV6-6 and TRBJ1-5; tentatively, D is TRBD1 (5 bases). V was shortened by 2 bases and J by 2 bases, with 13 bases between the two germline ends. Germline V gives CDR1 MNHNY, CDR2 SVGAGI (reference sequence). The CDR3 is 16 residues long. The CDR3 DNA reads TGTGCCAGCAGTTACCCCGACAGTTTCGGCAATCAGCCCCAGCATTTT. Its translation: CASSYPDSFGNQPQHF.

The rearrangement links TRBV6-2 or TRBV6-3 to TRBJ1-1; TRBD1 is a possible D gene (5 bases). Germline-derived CDR1 and CDR2 are MNHEY and SVGEGT. The CDR3 is 14 amino acids. V lost 3 bases, J lost 4 bases, and 12 bases lay in between. The CDR3 sequence is CASSYGGESTEAFF. CDR3 nucleotides: TGTGCCAGCAGTTATGGGGGGGAGAGCACTGAAGCTTTCTTT.

The chain combines TRBV9 with TRBJ1-3; tentative D call: TRBD1 (6 bases). Per germline, CDR1 SGDLS and CDR2 YYNGEE. The CDR3 contains 14 residues. Between the trimmed V and J ends, which lost 6 bases and 4 bases, there was a span of 14 bases. The CDR3 loop reads CASNMQGSGNTIYF. CDR3 sequence (DNA): TGTGCCAGCAACATGCAGGGGTCCGGAAACACCATATATTTT.

The chain joins TRBV6-1 to TRBJ1-5; D is unresolved. The CDR3 has 13 amino acids. Germline loops: CDR1 MNHNS, CDR2 SASEGT. Trimming pared 2 bases from V and 0 bases from J, leaving 2 bases between. CDR3 bases: TGTGCCAGCAGTGAACGTAGCAATCAGCCCCAGCATTTT. It yields the protein CASSERSNQPQHF.

This chain uses TRBV18 with TRBJ2-1; D remains unclear. Germline lookup yields CDR1 KGHSH and CDR2 LQKENI. Trimming took 1 base from V and 1 from J, leaving 5 bases between them. The CDR3 runs to 14 residues. The CDR3 bases are TGTGCCAGCTCACCACAGGTGTCCTACAATGAGCAGTTCTTC. Translation gives CASSPQVSYNEQFF.

The chain uses TRBV6-5 and TRBJ1-6; TRBD1 matches 7 bases. The CDR3 loop spans 13 amino acids. The germline V gene has CDR1 MNHEY and CDR2 SVGAGI. Trimming took 11 bases from V and 7 from J; bases not matched to a gene: 8. CDR3 sequence reads: CAGRTGQNSPLHF. CDR3 nucleotides: TGTGCCGGCCGGACAGGTCAGAATTCACCCCTCCACTTT.

The chain employs TRBV5-6 and TRBJ1-2; TRBD1 agrees at 10 bases. The CDR3 length is 15 residues. Germline-derived CDR1 and CDR2 are SGHDT and YYEEEE. V lost 5 bases to trimming and J lost 3 bases; unmatched junction nucleotides: 7. The CDR3 loop is CASRRPGQGYYGYTF. CDR3 in DNA: TGTGCCAGCAGGCGCCCGGGACAGGGGTACTATGGCTACACCTTC.

The gene calls are TRBV18 and TRBJ2-7; D gene uncertain. V was cut by 3 bases and J by 4 bases, with 16 bases left in between. From germline, CDR1 is KGHSH and CDR2 LQKENI. This CDR3 spans 15 amino acids. The CDR3: CASSPYQASGYEQYF. CDR3 sequence (DNA): TGTGCCAGCTCACCGTATCAGGCGTCCGGATACGAGCAGTACTTC.

The rearrangement uses TRBV3-1 (or the pseudogene TRBV3-2) and TRBJ2-1; 8 bases line up with TRBD2. The CDR3 sequence is 18 residues long. V trimming: 5 bases; J trimming: 5 bases; junction bases outside the gene matches: 17. CDR1 and CDR2 (germline): LGHDT, YNNKEL (reference sequence). The DNA of the CDR3 is TGTGCCAGCAGCTTTCAGGAAGGAAAAGCGGGGGCCCACAATGAGCAGTTCTTC. It encodes CASSFQEGKAGAHNEQFF.

V usage is TRBV29-1 and J usage is TRBJ2-3; either TRBD1 or TRBD2 may supply D (6 bases each). Looked up from germline, CDR1 is SQVTM and CDR2 is ANQGSEA. Deletions cut 6 bases from V and 6 bases from J, with 13 bases between. The CDR3 contains 12 residues. CDR3 sequence (DNA): TGCAGCGTCCCTCGAGGGGGGGATACGCAGTATTTT. It is translated as CSVPRGGDTQYF.

The gene calls are TRBV30 and TRBJ2-3, with D unresolved. V was trimmed by 0 bases and J by 4 bases, leaving 5 bases between them. This CDR3 comprises 12 residues. Germline loops: CDR1 GTSNPN, CDR2 SVGIG (reference sequence). The CDR3 DNA follows: TGTGCCTGGAGTGTACTGTCAGATACGCAGTATTTT. Translation: CAWSVLSDTQYF.

Comments on this clone: An end of the junction differs from the germline gene, which may be a read error. Within the sample, other DNA sequences also encode this same CDR3. V usage is TRBV9 and J usage is TRBJ1-1; 7 positions agree with TRBD1. Germline CDR1 and CDR2: SGDLS and YYNGEE. This CDR3 region has 15 residues. The CDR3 bases are TGTGCCAGCAGCGTTACGACAGGGATGAACACTGAAGCCTTCTTT. Amino acid sequence: CASSVTTGMNTEAFF.

V gene TRBV3-1 (or the pseudogene TRBV3-2) combines with J gene TRBJ1-5; D is perhaps TRBD1 (5 bases). The CDR3 contains 14 residues. The germline V gene has CDR1 LGHDT and CDR2 YNNKEL (reference sequence). The V and J ends lost 0 bases and 9 bases respectively, with 12 bases between them. CDR3 sequence: CASSQDPRGTPQHF. The CDR3 DNA reads TGTGCCAGCAGCCAAGATCCCCGGGGCACGCCCCAGCATTTT.

The genes are TRBV7-2 and TRBJ2-1; D ambiguous. The length of the CDR3 is 14 residues. V was shortened by 3 bases and J by 4 bases, with 10 bases between the two germline ends. CDR1 and CDR2 (germline): SGHTA, FQGNSA. The CDR3 sequence is CASSLRLGYNEQFF. The CDR3 bases are TGTGCCAGCAGCTTGCGGTTGGGTTACAATGAGCAGTTCTTC. The entire variable domain, with the rest obtained from reference TRBV7-2 and TRBJ2-1, is as follows: GAGVSQSPSNKVTEKGKDVELRCDPISGHTALYWYRQSLGQGLEFLIYFQGNSAPDKSGLPSDRFSAERTGGSVSTLTIQRTQQEDSAVYLCASSLRLGYNEQFFGPGTRLTVL.

CDR3 bases: TGTGCCAGCGCCAGGGGTAATGAAAAACTGTTTTTT. It translates to CASARGNEKLFF. This chain connects TRBV6-6 to TRBJ1-4, with D perhaps TRBD1 (6 bases). Germline V lookup: CDR1 MNHNY, CDR2 SVGAGI (reference sequence). The CDR3 loop spans 12 amino acids. V was cut by 8 bases and J by 4 bases, with 8 bases left in between.

The CDR3 reads CASSLEMGLGEYGYTF. The CDR3 nucleotides are TGTGCCAGCAGCTTAGAAATGGGTCTGGGGGAGTATGGCTACACCTTC. The V call is TRBV7-2, the J call TRBJ1-2; possibly TRBD1 for D (5 bases). V was shortened by 1 base and J by 5 bases, with 17 bases between the two germline ends. Germline V gene lookup returns CDR1 SGHTA and CDR2 FQGNSA. CDR3 length equals 16 residues.